Described below is a single T cell receptor beta chain sequence and its context. Its target is not known. V was pared by 2 bases and J by 7 bases, with 15 bases between. The germline CDR1 and CDR2 sequences are KGHSH and LQKENI. The CDR3 consists of 15 residues. Sample-barcoded 5' priming and a J-beta primer mix drove a second PCR of 7 to 11 cycles. TCRdb used MiXCR to reprocess the 5' RACE reads, holding one entry per CDR3 protein. The top ten hold roughly 40% of the sample, which has 700,000 to 850,000 distinct CDR3 sequences, roughly 53% seen once. The sample is drawn from a study of blood T cells in healthy people across ages. Samples each yielded at least 6 micrograms of total RNA. Study results and limitations: Diversity estimated from one million T cells was considered an underestimate. Diversity of TCR beta correlated strongly with naive T cell percentage.

Sample: blood. The chain joins TRBV18 to TRBJ2-4, with D perhaps assigned TRBD1 or TRBD2 (5 bases each). This TCR derives from a man of 80 years or more in good health. CDR3 in DNA: TGTGCCAGCTCACCAGACCCGGGGAAGGGGAACATTCAGTACTTC. Translating it yields CASSPDPGKGNIQYF.